This T cell receptor beta chain appears in the sequencing data of a study of early T cells in non-severe SARS-CoV-2 infection. General study points: VDJdb-based annotation leaned toward anti-spike CD8 responses and missed private and CD4 specificities.

Individual cDNA molecules carried attached unique molecular identifiers. One entry per CDR3 protein, called by TCRdb with MiXCR from the 5' RACE reads. The repertoire has roughly 66,000 distinct CDR3 sequences, roughly 10% of them found once; the top ten carry 3.2%. Germline V lookup: CDR1 SGHNT, CDR2 YYREEE (reference sequence). V gave up 3 bases and J gave up 4 bases; unmatched junction bases: 9. This CDR3 region has 16 residues. Regarding this clonotype: Antigen unknown.

This TCR was sampled from an adult who was a healthcare worker with PCR-confirmed SARS-CoV-2 infection or an uninfected control (not recorded which). Sample: whole blood. The chain is built from TRBV5-4 and TRBJ2-1; TRBD2 matches at 8 bases. The DNA of the CDR3 is TGTGCCAGCAGCTCCATAGCGGGAAAGGGGTACAATGAGCAGTTCTTC. It yields the protein CASSSIAGKGYNEQFF.